What follows are 8 T cell receptor beta chains derived from one specimen sequenced in a study of beta chain features in type 1 diabetes. Expressed TCRB transcripts got sequenced, as all isolated RNA was reverse transcribed. The method was immunoSEQ multiplex PCR; TCRdb's version includes in-frame clones alone and lacks a portion of them. This table has about 620,000 clones, less than 20% appearing once. Sequencing was carried out using naive CD4+ T cells from blood. The origin of the receptors is a man younger than 35 in good health.

J is TRBJ2-1 and V is TRBV29-1, with a weak D call TRBD2 (6 bases). The V gene's germline CDR1 is SQVTM and CDR2 ANQGSEA. The CDR3 runs to 13 residues. V lost 5 bases to trimming and J lost 3 bases, with 11 bases between them. In DNA, the CDR3 is TGCAGCGTTAGTTTGCGGGACTACAATGAGCAGTTCTTC. This encodes CSVSLRDYNEQFF.

The rearrangement joins TRBV6-5 to TRBJ2-7; 12 bases agree with TRBD1. CDR3 length: 13 amino acids. Per germline, CDR1 MNHEY and CDR2 SVGAGI. The ends lost 7 bases at V and 5 bases at J; junction bases unmatched: 3. As DNA, the CDR3 is TGTGCCAGCATGGGACAGGGGGCCCACGAGCAGTACTTC. This codes for CASMGQGAHEQYF.

The genes are TRBV7-9 and TRBJ1-2; maybe TRBD1 (6 bases). Germline CDR1 reads SEHNR; CDR2 reads FQNEAQ (reference sequence). Trimming cost V 5 bases and J 4 bases, with 11 bases left between them. CDR3 size: 13 residues. CDR3 amino acids: CASSRTETYGYTF. The CDR3 bases are TGTGCCAGCAGCAGGACAGAGACCTATGGCTACACCTTC.

This clone has just a few counts. The V call is TRBV27, the J call TRBJ1-5; 11 nucleotides agree with TRBD1. V shed 5 bases and J 1 base; nucleotides not matched to a gene: 13. The CDR3 runs 19 residues. CDR1 is MNHEY, CDR2 SMNVEV, per germline (reference sequence). This CDR3 reads CASSPSRDRGYWSNQPQHF. In DNA form, the CDR3 reads TGTGCCAGCAGTCCGTCCCGGGACAGGGGGTATTGGAGCAATCAGCCCCAGCATTTT.

CDR3 sequence reads: CASSIYREAEAFF. As DNA, the CDR3 is TGTGCCAGCAGCATATACAGGGAAGCTGAAGCTTTCTTT. The chain combines TRBV5-4 with TRBJ1-1, with D perhaps matching TRBD1 (6 bases). CDR1 is SGHNT, CDR2 YYREEE, per germline (reference sequence). V lost 4 bases to trimming and J lost 6 bases, with 13 bases between them. This CDR3 contains 13 residues.

This clone was detected a few times. The chain couples TRBV18 to TRBJ1-2; no clear D gene. CDR3 length equals 13 residues. V was clipped by 3 bases and J by 4 bases, with 9 bases between them. From germline, CDR1 is KGHSH and CDR2 LQKENI. In DNA form, the CDR3 reads TGTGCCAGCTCACCCTCCTCGGGCTATGGCTACACCTTC. Protein: CASSPSSGYGYTF.

This clone was picked up a small number of times. The CDR3 protein is CAWRLTGVKDTQYF. CDR3 nucleotide sequence: TGTGCCTGGAGGCTGACAGGGGTAAAAGATACGCAGTATTTT. The chain combines TRBV30 with TRBJ2-3; 8 positions agree with TRBD1. The germline V gene has CDR1 GTSNPN and CDR2 SVGIG (reference sequence). This CDR3 contains 14 residues. V was clipped by 3 bases and J by 5 bases; unmatched bases: 7. The entire variable domain, with the rest obtained from reference TRBV30 and TRBJ2-3, is as follows: SQTIHQWPATLVQPVGSPLSLECTVEGTSNPNLYWYRQAAGRGLQLLFYSVGIGQISSEVPQNLSASRPQDRQFILSSKKLLLSDSGFYLCAWRLTGVKDTQYFGPGTRLTVL.

The J gene is TRBJ2-3, the V gene TRBV7-6; 8 bases match TRBD1. The CDR3 extends over 14 amino acids. The V segment lost 5 bases and the J segment 4 bases; nucleotides outside the gene matches: 5. Germline V lookup: CDR1 SGHVS, CDR2 FNYEAQ. CDR3 protein: CASSRGQVSDTQYF. In DNA, the CDR3 is TGTGCCAGCAGCAGGGGACAGGTCTCAGATACGCAGTATTTT.